This TCR beta chain was identified during a study of shared clonotypes between healthy human individuals. The overall study: The donor pool was made up of two women and three men aged 18 to 49.

Donors were Caucasian adults residing in Nashville, Tennessee, USA. The assay was immunoSEQ multiplex PCR, and TCRdb's table has in-frame clones only and misses some. The data show roughly 2,500,000 clones, with roughly 93% seen just once and roughly 0.36% held by the top ten. Trimming removed 2 bases from V and 6 bases from J; junction bases left unmatched: 2. CDR1 SGHNT and CDR2 YYREEE come from the germline V gene (reference sequence). The CDR3 is 13 amino acids. The V and J genes are TRBV5-4 and TRBJ2-1, with 7 bases aligning to TRBD2. The source is a man between 18 and 29 years old in good health. Some clones in this sample may be carry-over from other donors' samples. Sequencing was done on a sample of naive CD4+ T cells from PBMCs. Subset here: CD45RA+ positively selected. The CDR3 here is CASSLWTSNEQFF. CDR3 nucleotides: TGTGCCAGCAGCTTATGGACTAGCAATGAGCAGTTCTTC.